This TCR beta chain was captured by sequencing in a study of long-term antiretroviral therapy in people with HIV. Whole-study findings and limits: Against controls, HIV repertoires showed narrower ranges of CDR3 length.

Note on this clone: As yet, its antigen is unknown.

Researchers report immunoSEQ v3.0 was run at survey level. Produced via immunoSEQ multiplex PCR; TCRdb's table is partial and in-frame only. The data show roughly 36,000 clones, with approximately 81% seen just once and approximately 4.9% held by the top ten. The receptor's source is a woman in her 30s with HIV. The material was unsorted PBMCs, obtained approximately 2.7 years before starting antiretroviral therapy.

The CDR3, as DNA: TGTGCCAGCAGTCCCGGGACAGGGAAAGAAACTGAAGCTTTCTTT. Protein product: CASSPGTGKETEAFF. The V and J genes are TRBV27 and TRBJ1-1; TRBD1 agrees at 9 bases. The CDR3 loop spans 15 amino acids. The germline V gene encodes CDR1 MNHEY and CDR2 SMNVEV (reference sequence). Trimming took 5 bases from V and 5 from J; bases not matched to a gene: 9.